This TCR beta chain was identified in a study of human T cells and chemical hapten exposure. Looking at the study overall: Minor pooled library volume differences mainly drove per-sample TCR yield variation. Points from the study as a whole: PT1 expanded TCR counts correlated positively with patch test score.

CDR1 and CDR2 (germline): MNHEY, SVGEGT. The CDR3 is made up of 14 amino acids. V lost 7 bases, J lost 2 bases, and 6 bases stayed unmatched. Time point of the sample: pre-sensitization, week 0. The treatment denotes: therapeutic diphenylcyclopropenone sensitization with weekly scalp DPC. Total RNA was isolated from unfractionated whole blood. This clonotype was detected many times. Its antigen is unknown. The study's library attached unique molecular identifiers to single cDNA molecules. From the RACE reads, TCRdb called clonotypes with MiXCR, one entry per CDR3 protein. The sample has 90,000 or so distinct CDR3 sequences, about 8% seen once.

This receptor was identified in a middle-aged man with alopecia areata. Some clones in this sample may be carry-over from other donors' samples. The source was whole blood, collected in connection with sensitization to the hapten diphenylcyclopropenone (DPC). J is TRBJ2-7 and V is TRBV6-2 or TRBV6-3, with 9 bases lining up with TRBD2. The CDR3 protein is CASNVAGAAYEQYF. The CDR3 DNA sequence: TGTGCCAGCAACGTAGCGGGAGCCGCCTACGAGCAGTACTTC.